This T cell receptor (beta chain) was observed in a study of T cells in Graves' hyperthyroidism and ophthalmopathy. For the study at large: Peripheral blood was taken when the disease was first diagnosed, before any treatment began.

Stability of Graves' hyperthyroidism was defined as absent ophthalmopathy progression within 18 months. The PBMCs studied were ones that came from 10 ml fresh peripheral blood. This clonotype was seen more than once but under ten times. The germline V gene encodes CDR1 SNHLY and CDR2 FYNNEI. There are 14 residues in the CDR3. V lost 3 bases and J lost 7; bases outside the gene matches: 8. RNA transcripts yielded amplified TCR beta CDR3 regions. TCR CDR3 underwent first-round RT-PCR with the HTBI primer set. In TCRdb, the multiplex PCR reads were re-called with MiXCR into one record per CDR3 protein. The sample consists of around 350,000 distinct CDR3 sequences, about 18% of them appearing once.

The sequenced material came from blood. J is TRBJ1-2 and V is TRBV2; TRBD1 agrees at 7 bases. The clonotype comes from a woman aged 18-30 years with Graves' hyperthyroidism. CDR3 bases: TGTGCCAGCAGTGAGACAGGGAGAGGTGGTGGCTACACCTTC. This sequence encodes CASSETGRGGGYTF.